Below are 5 T cell receptor beta chains sequenced from a single sample in a study of stem cell transplantation in POMP-related autoinflammatory disease. Clones were read by immunoSEQ multiplex PCR, and TCRdb kept only the in-frame ones, dropping some. The sample yields around 9,000 clones, just over 85% seen once. Sequencing used CD8+ T cells from PBMCs, obtained after stem cell transplantation. The receptors were sampled from a human patient with POMP-related autoinflammation and immune dysregulation (PRAID). The graft donor may be the source of some T cells.

The genes are TRBV27 and TRBJ1-4, with D possibly TRBD1 on 5 matching bases. Trimming removed 4 bases from V and 8 bases from J, with 11 bases in between. The germline gives CDR1 MNHEY, CDR2 SMNVEV (reference sequence). This CDR3 spans 13 amino acids. The CDR3 is CASSSRRGEKLFF. CDR3 nucleotides: TGTGCCAGCAGTTCCCGCCGGGGGGAAAAACTGTTTTTT.

CDR3 coding DNA: TGTGCCAGCAGTTTCCTGGCCCGGTTCTATGGCTACACCTTC. Encoded protein: CASSFLARFYGYTF. This sequence joins TRBV28 and TRBJ1-2, with D unclear. The germline V and J ends were trimmed by 3 bases and 4 bases, with 12 bases remaining between them. The germline CDR1 and CDR2 sequences are MDHEN and SYDVKM. The CDR3 totals 14 residues.

The chain is built from TRBV21-1 and TRBJ1-3; the D call of TRBD1 is as the table states it, not checked on the DNA. TRBV21-1 is a known pseudogene. The CDR3 has 18 residues. The CDR3 coding sequence is TGTGCCAGCAGCAAAGACGGACCAGGACAGAGCTCTGGAAACACCATATATTTT. This sequence encodes CASSKDGPGQSSGNTIYF.

The rearrangement joins TRBV28 to TRBJ2-3, with a possible D match to TRBD2 (6 bases). This CDR3 comprises 16 residues. The germline CDR1 and CDR2 sequences are MDHEN and SYDVKM. V dropped 7 bases and J dropped 3 bases, with 20 bases sitting between them. In DNA, the CDR3 is TGTGCCAGCAAGTTCAGGACTTGGCGGGGAACAGATACGCAGTATTTT. Its translation: CASKFRTWRGTDTQYF.

The V and J genes are TRBV24-1 and TRBJ2-3; D unresolved. The CDR3 runs 12 residues. CDR1 is KGHDR and CDR2 is SFDVKD in the germline V gene. Trimming took 1 base from V and 7 from J, leaving 5 bases between them. The CDR3 region is CATSDFGHTQYF. As DNA, the CDR3 is TGTGCCACCAGTGATTTCGGCCATACGCAGTATTTT.